Sequencing of this T cell receptor (beta chain) was carried out in a study of PD-1 blockade in classical Hodgkin lymphoma. General study findings and limits: Researchers reported that CD4+ TCR diversity, though not CD8+, rose significantly by C4D1. Complete responders matched newly diagnosed patients in baseline diversity. The authors excluded patients who started nivolumab under 1 year after ASCT.

In every patient, relapse followed autologous stem cell transplantation, while exposure to brentuximab vedotin differed. As to this clone: The antigen remains unidentified.

Germline values: CDR1 LNHDA, CDR2 SQIVND (reference sequence). The CDR3 runs to 15 residues. V was shortened by 7 bases and J by 6 bases, with 18 bases between the two germline ends. Here immunoSEQ multiplex PCR was the method, and the copy in TCRdb shows in-frame clones only, minus some. Counted here are 70,000 to 80,000 clones, roughly 91% occurring once; the ten biggest clones make up about 7.8%. The genes are TRBV19 and TRBJ2-2; D gene uncertain. The TCR originated in a human donor with classical Hodgkin lymphoma. Sample: peripheral blood mononuclear cells (PBMCs), taken at baseline. The CDR3 coding sequence is TGTGCCAGTACCCCACCCTTCATGGGGTCCGGGGAGCTGTTTTTT. Translated: CASTPPFMGSGELFF.